This T cell receptor (beta chain) was obtained from a study of blood T cell repertoires in COVID-19. As handled by the study authors: For nucleated cells, counts were estimated from reference gene primer amplification. The protocol was immunoSEQ multiplex PCR, while the TCRdb copy is restricted to in-frame clones and leaves out a portion. V and J calls and clone size are those listed in that table; D and trimming were worked out from the DNA. The sample has 170,000 or so clones, around 87% seen once. The receptor was isolated from a woman aged 70 to 79 with COVID-19, enrolled during active disease. Sequencing was carried out using peripheral blood.

In DNA form, the CDR3 reads TGTGCCAGTACGGACAGGCCCTCCTACGAGCAGTACTTC. Translation: CASTDRPSYEQYF. The chain has TRBV30 and TRBJ2-7; 7 bases fit TRBD1. The V gene end was trimmed by 8 bases and the J gene end by 0 bases; junction bases not matched to a gene: 7. Germline assignment: CDR1 GTSNPN and CDR2 SVGIG (reference sequence). The CDR3 sequence is 13 residues long.